This entry describes one T cell receptor (beta chain). The study isolated at least 6.5 million PBMCs from each sample. These data originate in a study of blood T cells in healthy people across ages. Study background: In model experiments, template switching was able to capture about one barcoded beta molecule for every two T cells that were present.

The CDR3 sequence is 14 residues long. V was clipped by 3 bases and J by 4 bases, with 12 bases between them. Germline CDR1 SEHNR, CDR2 FQNEAQ (reference sequence). Alongside a J-beta primer mix, a sample-barcoded 5' primer served in a second PCR lasting about 7 to 12 cycles. TCRdb ran MiXCR on the 5' RACE reads and lists one entry per CDR3 protein. Of approximately 850,000 distinct CDR3 sequences listed, approximately 48% are singletons. Specimen: blood. This TCR was recovered from a man in his sixties in good health. The chain combines TRBV7-9 with TRBJ1-2; TRBD1 is a possible D gene (5 bases). CDR3 coding DNA: TGTGCCAGCAGCTTCCCCCAGGGTTCCTATGGCTACACCTTC. Protein sequence: CASSFPQGSYGYTF.